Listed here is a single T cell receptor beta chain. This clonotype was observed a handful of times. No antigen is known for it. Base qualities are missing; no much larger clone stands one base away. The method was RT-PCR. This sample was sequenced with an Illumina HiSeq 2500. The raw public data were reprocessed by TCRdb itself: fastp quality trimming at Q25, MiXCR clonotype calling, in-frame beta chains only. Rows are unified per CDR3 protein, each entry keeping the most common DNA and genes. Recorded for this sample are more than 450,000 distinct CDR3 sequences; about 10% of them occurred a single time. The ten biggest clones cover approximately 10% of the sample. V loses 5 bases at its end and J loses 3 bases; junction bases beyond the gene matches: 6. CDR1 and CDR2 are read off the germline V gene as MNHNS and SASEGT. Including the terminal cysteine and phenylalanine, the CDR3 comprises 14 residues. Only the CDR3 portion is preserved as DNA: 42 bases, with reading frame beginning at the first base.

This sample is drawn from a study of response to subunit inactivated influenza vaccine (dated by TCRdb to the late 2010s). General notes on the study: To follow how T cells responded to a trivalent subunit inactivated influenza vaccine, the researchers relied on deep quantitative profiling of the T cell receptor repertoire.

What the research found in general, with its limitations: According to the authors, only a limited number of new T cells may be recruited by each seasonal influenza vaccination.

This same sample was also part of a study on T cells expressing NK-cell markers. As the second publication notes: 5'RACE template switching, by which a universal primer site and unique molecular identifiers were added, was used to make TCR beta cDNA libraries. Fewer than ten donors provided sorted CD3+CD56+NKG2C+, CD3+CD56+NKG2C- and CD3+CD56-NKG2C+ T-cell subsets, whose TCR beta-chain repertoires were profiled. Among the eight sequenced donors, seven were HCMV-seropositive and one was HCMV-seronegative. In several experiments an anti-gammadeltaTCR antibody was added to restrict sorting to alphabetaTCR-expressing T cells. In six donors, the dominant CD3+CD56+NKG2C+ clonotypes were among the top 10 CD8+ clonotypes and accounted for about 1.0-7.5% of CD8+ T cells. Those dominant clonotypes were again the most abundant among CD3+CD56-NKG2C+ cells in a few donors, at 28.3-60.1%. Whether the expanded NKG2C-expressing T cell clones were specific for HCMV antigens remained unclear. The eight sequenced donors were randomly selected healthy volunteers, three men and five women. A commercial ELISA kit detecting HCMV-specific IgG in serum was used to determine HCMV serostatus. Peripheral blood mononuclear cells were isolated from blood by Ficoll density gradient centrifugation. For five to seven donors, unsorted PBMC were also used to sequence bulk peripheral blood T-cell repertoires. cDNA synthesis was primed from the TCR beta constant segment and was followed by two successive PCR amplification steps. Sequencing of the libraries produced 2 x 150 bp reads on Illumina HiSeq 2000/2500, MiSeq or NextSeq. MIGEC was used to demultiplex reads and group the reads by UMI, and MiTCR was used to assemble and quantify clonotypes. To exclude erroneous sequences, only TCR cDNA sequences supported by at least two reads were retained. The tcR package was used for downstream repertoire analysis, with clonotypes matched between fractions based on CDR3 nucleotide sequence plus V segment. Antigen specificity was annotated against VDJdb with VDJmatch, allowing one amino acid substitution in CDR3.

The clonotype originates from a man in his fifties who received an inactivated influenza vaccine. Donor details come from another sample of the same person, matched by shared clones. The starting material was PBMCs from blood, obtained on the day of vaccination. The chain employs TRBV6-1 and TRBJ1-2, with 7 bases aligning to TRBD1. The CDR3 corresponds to CASSRSTGYYGYTF. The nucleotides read TGTGCCAGCAGTAGATCGACAGGGTACTATGGCTACACCTTC.